This T cell receptor (beta chain) was obtained from a study of OX40 agonist ivuxolimab in advanced cancers. Study-wide results and limits: Expanded clones were, on average, more numerous in CD8+ T cells than in CD4+.

V gave up 2 bases and J gave up 3 bases, with 14 bases separating them. This CDR3 contains 15 residues. On this clone: Its antigen is currently unknown.

Only in-frame clones appear in the TCRdb table, and some are missing; sequencing was by immunoSEQ multiplex PCR. This sample has about 64,000 clones, with about 80% found just once. This TCR came from an adult with an advanced solid tumor such as melanoma, head and neck, liver or kidney cancer. The gene calls are TRBV6-7 and TRBJ2-7; D is unclear. TRBV6-7 is an ORF, and what it does is uncertain. The material sequenced was CD4+ or CD8+ T cells sorted from blood, taken in a trial of the OX40 agonist ivuxolimab. Written as DNA, the CDR3 is TGTGCCAGCAGTTACGATCGACTCGCACACTACGAGCAGTACTTC. Its translation is CASSYDRLAHYEQYF.